This TCR beta chain was retrieved from a study of blood T cell repertoires in COVID-19 (dated by TCRdb to about 2020). Notes on the research overall: Samples covering the acute and convalescent phases of COVID-19 were provided by collaborators in the United States, Italy and Spain. Where HLA class I and class II types were available, the types were taken from metadata supplied by the sample provider, not from assay-based typing. The repertoires were made available in a free public database intended to serve as a resource for research on the immune response to SARS-CoV-2. A de-identified subject ID, COVID-19 status, age in years and sex were almost always included in the sample metadata. Samples were obtained from the ongoing ImmuneRACE study (first 160 participants) and from about 1,300 subjects provided by 6 global collaborators. Subjects who had been exposed to COVID-19, were actively infected with it, or had recovered from it provided the deeply sampled blood TCRbeta repertoires that made up the dataset. The prospective study material was composed of cDNA or gDNA derived from T cells, B-cell-depleted T cells, or PBMCs.

Taken from cysteine to phenylalanine, the CDR3 has 13 residues. The entry retains the CDR3 DNA only, 39 bases that are in frame from base 1. CDR1 and CDR2, looked up from the germline V gene (reference sequence), are LNHDA and SQIVND. Trimming at the junction amounts to 4 bases on V and 9 bases on J, and the germline ends lie 13 bases apart. Each collaborating institution followed its own protocols to collect whole blood in K2EDTA tubes. For TCRbeta analysis, collaborator samples were shipped as frozen whole blood, as isolated PBMCs, or as DNA extracted from either sample type. As regards this clone: The clone's antigen remains unknown. One base away there is no much larger clone; base qualities are not given.

Summary of the overall study and its limitations: The quantity of clinical and demographic metadata differed by source and by participant and was supplied without curation.

The immunoSEQ Assay, a bias-controlled multiplex PCR, was used to amplify TCRbeta CDR3 regions from genomic DNA. The study's processing was this. The number of nucleated cells in each sample was estimated by amplification of reference gene primers within the assay. To quantify the absolute abundance of each unique TCRbeta CDR3 rearrangement, sequence reads were collapsed and filtered. For each sample, productive Simpson clonality was calculated as the square root of Simpson's diversity index across productive rearrangements. As stored in TCRdb, this immuneACCESS dataset retains in-frame rearrangements with V and J assigned. A fraction of the clones does not appear; measured against another copy, unresolved V genes explain less than half of the discrepancy, and the remainder lacks a known reason. V, J and clone size were drawn from that table, and D and trimming were deduced from the DNA. The sample data list about 240,000 clones, and 86% of these were observed just once. Clones ranked in the top ten supply 9% to 15% of the sample.

This clonotype was obtained from a man at least 80 years old with acute or convalescent COVID-19. Material for sequencing was peripheral blood. This receptor chain uses TRBV19 and TRBJ2-1; possibly the D gene is TRBD2, per 6 matching bases. The CDR3 region has the sequence CASSKEGLGEQFF. The DNA sequence reads TGTGCCAGTAGTAAGGAGGGTTTAGGTGAGCAGTTCTTC.